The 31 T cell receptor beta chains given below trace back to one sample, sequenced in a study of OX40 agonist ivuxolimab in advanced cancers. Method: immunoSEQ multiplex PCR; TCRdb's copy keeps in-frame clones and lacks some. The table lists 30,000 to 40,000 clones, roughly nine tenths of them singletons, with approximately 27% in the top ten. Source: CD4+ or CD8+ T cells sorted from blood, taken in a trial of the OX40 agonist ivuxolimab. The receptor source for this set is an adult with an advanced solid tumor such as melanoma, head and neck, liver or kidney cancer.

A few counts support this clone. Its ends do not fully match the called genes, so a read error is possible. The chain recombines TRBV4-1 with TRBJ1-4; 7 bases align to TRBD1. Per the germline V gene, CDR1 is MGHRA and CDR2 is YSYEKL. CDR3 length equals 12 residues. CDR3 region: CASSHNTGALVF. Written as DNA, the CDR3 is TGCGCCAGCAGCCATAACACAGGGGCGTTGGTTTTT.

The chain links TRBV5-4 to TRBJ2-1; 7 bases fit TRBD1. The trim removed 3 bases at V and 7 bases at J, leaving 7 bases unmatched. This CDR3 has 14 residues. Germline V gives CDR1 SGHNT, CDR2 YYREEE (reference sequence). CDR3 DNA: TGTGCCAGCAGCTACAACAGGGGCAGAAATGAGCAGTTCTTC. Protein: CASSYNRGRNEQFF. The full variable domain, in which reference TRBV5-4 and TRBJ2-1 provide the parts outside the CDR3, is ETGVTQSPTHLIKTRGQQVTLRCSSQSGHNTVSWYQQALGQGPQFIFQYYREEENGRGNFPPRFSGLQFPNYSSELNVNALELDDSALYLCASSYNRGRNEQFFGPGTRLTVL.

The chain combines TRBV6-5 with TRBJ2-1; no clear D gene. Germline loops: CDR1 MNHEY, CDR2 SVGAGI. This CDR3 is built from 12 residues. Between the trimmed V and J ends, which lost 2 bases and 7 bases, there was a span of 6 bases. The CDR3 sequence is CASSYRSNEQFF. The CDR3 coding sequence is TGTGCCAGCAGTTACCGGAGTAATGAGCAGTTCTTC.

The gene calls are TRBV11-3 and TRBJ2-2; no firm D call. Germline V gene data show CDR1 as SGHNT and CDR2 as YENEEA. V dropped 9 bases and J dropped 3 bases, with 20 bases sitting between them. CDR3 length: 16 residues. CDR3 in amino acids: CASHNTPREYTGELFF. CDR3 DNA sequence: TGTGCCAGTCATAACACCCCGCGAGAATACACCGGGGAGCTGTTTTTT.

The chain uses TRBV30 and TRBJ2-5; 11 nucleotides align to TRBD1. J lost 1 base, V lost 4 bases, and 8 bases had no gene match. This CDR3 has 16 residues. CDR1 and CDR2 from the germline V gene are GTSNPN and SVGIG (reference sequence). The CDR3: CAWIPRTGGLQETQYF. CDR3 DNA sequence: TGTGCCTGGATCCCCCGGACAGGGGGCCTCCAAGAGACCCAGTACTTC.

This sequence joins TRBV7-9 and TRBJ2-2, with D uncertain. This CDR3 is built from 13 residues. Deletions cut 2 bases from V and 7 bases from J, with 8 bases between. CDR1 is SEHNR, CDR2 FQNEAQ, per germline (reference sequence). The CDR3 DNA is TGTGCCAGCAGCTTAAAGAGCGACGGGGAGCTGTTTTTT. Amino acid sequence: CASSLKSDGELFF.

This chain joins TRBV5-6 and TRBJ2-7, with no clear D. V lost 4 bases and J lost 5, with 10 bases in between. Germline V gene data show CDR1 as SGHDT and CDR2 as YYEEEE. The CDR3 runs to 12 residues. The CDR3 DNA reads TGTGCCAGCAGCCTCCTAACAGACGAGCAGTACTTC. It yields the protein CASSLLTDEQYF.

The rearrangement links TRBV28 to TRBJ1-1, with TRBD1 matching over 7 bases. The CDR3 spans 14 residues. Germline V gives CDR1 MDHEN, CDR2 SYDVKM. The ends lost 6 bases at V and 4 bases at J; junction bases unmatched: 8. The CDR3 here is CASSHNRGGTEAFF. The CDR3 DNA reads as TGTGCCAGCAGCCACAACAGGGGCGGCACTGAAGCTTTCTTT.

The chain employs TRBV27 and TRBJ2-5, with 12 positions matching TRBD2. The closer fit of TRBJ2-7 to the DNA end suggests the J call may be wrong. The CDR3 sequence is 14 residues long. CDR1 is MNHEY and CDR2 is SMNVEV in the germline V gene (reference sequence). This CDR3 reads CASTLTSGSYEQYF. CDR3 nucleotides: TGTGCCAGCACCCTGACTAGCGGGAGCTACGAGCAGTACTTC.

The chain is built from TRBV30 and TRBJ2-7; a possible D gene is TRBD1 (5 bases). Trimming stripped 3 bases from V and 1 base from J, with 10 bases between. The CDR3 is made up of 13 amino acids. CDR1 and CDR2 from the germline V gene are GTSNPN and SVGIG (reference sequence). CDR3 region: CAWRSGISYEQYF. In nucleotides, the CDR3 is TGTGCCTGGAGATCAGGGATTTCCTACGAGCAGTACTTC.

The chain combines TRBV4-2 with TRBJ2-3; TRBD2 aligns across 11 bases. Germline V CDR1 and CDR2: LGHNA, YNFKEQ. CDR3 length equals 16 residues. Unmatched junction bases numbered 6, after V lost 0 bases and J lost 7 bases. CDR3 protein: CASSQEDSGGANTQYF. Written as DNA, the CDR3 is TGTGCCAGCAGCCAAGAGGATAGCGGGGGGGCGAATACGCAGTATTTT.

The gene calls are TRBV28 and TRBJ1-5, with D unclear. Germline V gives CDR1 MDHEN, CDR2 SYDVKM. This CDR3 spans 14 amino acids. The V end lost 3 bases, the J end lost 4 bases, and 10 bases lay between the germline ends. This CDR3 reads CASSFRPINQPQHF. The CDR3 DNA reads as TGTGCCAGCAGTTTTAGGCCGATTAATCAGCCCCAGCATTTT.

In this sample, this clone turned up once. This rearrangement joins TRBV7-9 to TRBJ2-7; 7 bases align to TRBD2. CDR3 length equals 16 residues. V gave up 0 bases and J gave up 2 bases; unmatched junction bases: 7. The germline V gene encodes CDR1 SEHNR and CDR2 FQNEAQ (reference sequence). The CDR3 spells CASSLAQGGPPYEQYF. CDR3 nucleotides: TGTGCCAGCAGCTTAGCTCAGGGAGGGCCCCCCTACGAGCAGTACTTC.

The CDR3 nucleotides read TGTGCCAGCAGCTTTTATCTTCGGGACAGGGACCCTGAAGCTTTCTTT. Translation: CASSFYLRDRDPEAFF. The chain uses TRBV5-5 and TRBJ1-1, with TRBD1 matching 9 bases. J gave up 6 bases and V 2 bases, and 11 bases lay outside the gene matches. From germline, CDR1 is SGHKS and CDR2 YYEKEE (reference sequence). The CDR3 totals 16 residues.

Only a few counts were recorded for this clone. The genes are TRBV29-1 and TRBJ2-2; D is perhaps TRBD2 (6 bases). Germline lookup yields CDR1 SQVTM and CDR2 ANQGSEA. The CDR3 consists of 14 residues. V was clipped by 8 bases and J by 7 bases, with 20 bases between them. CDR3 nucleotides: TGCAGCTTCGGAACGGGGGTCGCTGGCGGGGAGCTGTTTTTT. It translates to CSFGTGVAGGELFF.

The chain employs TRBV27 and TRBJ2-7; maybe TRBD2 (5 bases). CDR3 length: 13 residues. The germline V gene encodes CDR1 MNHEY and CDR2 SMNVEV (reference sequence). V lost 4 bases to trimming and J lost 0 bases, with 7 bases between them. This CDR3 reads CASSSGSSYEQYF. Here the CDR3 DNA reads TGTGCCAGCAGTTCTGGGAGCTCCTACGAGCAGTACTTC.

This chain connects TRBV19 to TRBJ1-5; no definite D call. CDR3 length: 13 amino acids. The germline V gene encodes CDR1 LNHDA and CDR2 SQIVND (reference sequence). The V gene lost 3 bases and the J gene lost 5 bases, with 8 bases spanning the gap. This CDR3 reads CASSIWEYQPQHF. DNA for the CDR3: TGTGCCAGTAGTATTTGGGAATATCAGCCCCAGCATTTT.

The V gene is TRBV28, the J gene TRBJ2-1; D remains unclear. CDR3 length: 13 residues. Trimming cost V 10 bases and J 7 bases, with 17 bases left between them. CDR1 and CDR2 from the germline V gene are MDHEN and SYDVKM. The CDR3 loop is CATHPGGTNEQFF. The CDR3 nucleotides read TGTGCCACCCACCCAGGCGGTACGAATGAGCAGTTCTTC.

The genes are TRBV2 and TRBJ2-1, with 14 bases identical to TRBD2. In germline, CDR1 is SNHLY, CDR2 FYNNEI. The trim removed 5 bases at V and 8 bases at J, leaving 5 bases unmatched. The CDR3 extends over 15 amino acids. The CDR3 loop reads CASSPGTSGSDEQFF. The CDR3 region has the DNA TGTGCCAGCAGTCCGGGGACTAGCGGGAGTGATGAGCAGTTCTTC.

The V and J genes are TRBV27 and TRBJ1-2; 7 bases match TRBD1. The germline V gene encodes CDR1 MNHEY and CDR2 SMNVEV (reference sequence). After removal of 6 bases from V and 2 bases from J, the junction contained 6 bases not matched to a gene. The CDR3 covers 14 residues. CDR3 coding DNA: TGTGCCAGCAGACCGGGACAGCCAAACTATGGCTACACCTTC. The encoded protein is CASRPGQPNYGYTF.

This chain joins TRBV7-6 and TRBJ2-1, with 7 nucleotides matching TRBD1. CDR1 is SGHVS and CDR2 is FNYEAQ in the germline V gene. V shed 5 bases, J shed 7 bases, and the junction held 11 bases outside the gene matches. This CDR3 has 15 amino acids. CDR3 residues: CASSLLGSQGNEQFF. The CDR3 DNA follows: TGTGCCAGCAGCCTTCTTGGCTCACAGGGGAATGAGCAGTTCTTC.

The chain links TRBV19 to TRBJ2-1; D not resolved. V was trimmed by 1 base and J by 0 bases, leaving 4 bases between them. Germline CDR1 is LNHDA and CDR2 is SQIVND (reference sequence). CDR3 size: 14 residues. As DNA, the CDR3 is TGTGCCAGTAGTATAGCAGGCTCCTACAATGAGCAGTTCTTC. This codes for CASSIAGSYNEQFF.

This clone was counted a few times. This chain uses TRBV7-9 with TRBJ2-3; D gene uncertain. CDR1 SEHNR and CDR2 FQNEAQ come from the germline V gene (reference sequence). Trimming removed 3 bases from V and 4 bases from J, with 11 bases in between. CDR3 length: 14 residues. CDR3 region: CASSLANRADTQYF. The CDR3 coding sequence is TGTGCCAGCAGCTTGGCAAACAGAGCAGATACGCAGTATTTT.

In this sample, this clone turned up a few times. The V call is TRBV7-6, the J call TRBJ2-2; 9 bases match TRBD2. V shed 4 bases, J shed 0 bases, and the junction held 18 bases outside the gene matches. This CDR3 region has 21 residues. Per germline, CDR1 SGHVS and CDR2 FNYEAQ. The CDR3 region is CASSYLGVEWAGGPNTGELFF. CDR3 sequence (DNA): TGTGCCAGCAGCTACCTAGGGGTCGAGTGGGCGGGAGGGCCGAACACCGGGGAGCTGTTTTTT.

CDR3 nucleotides: TGTGCCAGCAGCTTAGCGGGAGGGTCGTACACCGGGGAGCTGTTTTTT. Protein product: CASSLAGGSYTGELFF. This chain connects TRBV7-2 to TRBJ2-2; 7 bases line up with TRBD2. The V segment lost 0 bases and the J segment 3 bases; nucleotides outside the gene matches: 4. Germline-derived CDR1 and CDR2 are SGHTA and FQGNSA. The CDR3 is 16 residues long. Combining the CDR3 with reference TRBV7-2 and TRBJ2-2 gives the whole variable domain GAGVSQSPSNKVTEKGKDVELRCDPISGHTALYWYRQSLGQGLEFLIYFQGNSAPDKSGLPSDRFSAERTGGSVSTLTIQRTQQEDSAVYLCASSLAGGSYTGELFFGEGSRLTVL.

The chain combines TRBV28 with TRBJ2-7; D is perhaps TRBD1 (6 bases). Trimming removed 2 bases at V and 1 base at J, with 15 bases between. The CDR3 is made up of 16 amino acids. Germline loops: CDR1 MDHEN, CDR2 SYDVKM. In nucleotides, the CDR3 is TGTGCCAGCAGTTTACCGGGACAAGGGGGTTCCTACGAGCAGTACTTC. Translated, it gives CASSLPGQGGSYEQYF.

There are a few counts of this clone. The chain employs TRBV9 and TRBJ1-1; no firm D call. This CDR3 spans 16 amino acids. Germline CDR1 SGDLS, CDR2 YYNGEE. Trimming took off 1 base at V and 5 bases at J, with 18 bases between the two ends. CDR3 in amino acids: CASSVSPTGFITEAFF. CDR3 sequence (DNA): TGTGCCAGCAGCGTATCACCGACCGGTTTTATTACTGAAGCTTTCTTT.

The CDR3 DNA sequence: TGTGCCGGTACCTCTGACTCTGGGGCCAACGTCCTGACTTTC. Amino acids: CAGTSDSGANVLTF. This sequence joins TRBV7-9 and TRBJ2-6; the D is unclear. Germline-derived CDR1 and CDR2 are SEHNR and FQNEAQ (reference sequence). The germline V and J ends were trimmed by 11 bases and 0 bases, with 11 bases remaining between them. This CDR3 comprises 14 residues.

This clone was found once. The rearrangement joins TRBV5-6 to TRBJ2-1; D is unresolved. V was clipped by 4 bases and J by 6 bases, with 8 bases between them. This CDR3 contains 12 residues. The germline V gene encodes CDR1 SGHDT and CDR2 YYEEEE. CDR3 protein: CASSRWANEQFF. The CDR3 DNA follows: TGTGCCAGCAGCCGATGGGCCAATGAGCAGTTCTTC. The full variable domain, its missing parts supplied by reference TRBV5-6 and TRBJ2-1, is DAGVTQSPTHLIKTRGQQVTLRCSPKSGHDTVSWYQQALGQGPQFIFQYYEEEERQRGNFPDRFSGHQFPNYSSELNVNALLLGDSALYLCASSRWANEQFFGPGTRLTVL.

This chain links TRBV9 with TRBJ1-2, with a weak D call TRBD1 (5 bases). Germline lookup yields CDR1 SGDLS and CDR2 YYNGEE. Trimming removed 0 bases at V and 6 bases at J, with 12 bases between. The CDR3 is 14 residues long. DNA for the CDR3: TGTGCCAGCAGCGTAGTCCCAGGGTCGGATGGCTACACCTTC. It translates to CASSVVPGSDGYTF.

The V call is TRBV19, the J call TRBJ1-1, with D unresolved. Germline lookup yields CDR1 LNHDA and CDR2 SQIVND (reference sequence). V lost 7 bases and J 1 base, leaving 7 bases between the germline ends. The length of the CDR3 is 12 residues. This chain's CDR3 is CASNVQNTEAFF. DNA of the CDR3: TGTGCCAGTAATGTACAGAACACTGAAGCTTTCTTT. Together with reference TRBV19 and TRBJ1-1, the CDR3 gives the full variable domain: DGGITQSPKYLFRKEGQNVTLSCEQNLNHDAMYWYRQDPGQGLRLIYYSQIVNDFQKGDIAEGYSVSREKKESFPLTVTSAQKNPTAFYLCASNVQNTEAFFGQGTRLTVV.